This T cell receptor beta chain derives from a study of T cells in Graves' hyperthyroidism and ophthalmopathy. For the study at large: Upon initial diagnosis and before any treatment, peripheral blood was collected.

Study findings and constraints: Blood also showed most of the thyroid clonotypes that were expanded above 0.001.

Using RNA transcripts as the source, TCR beta CDR3 regions were amplified. When the TCR CDR3 underwent first-round RT-PCR, the HTBI primer set was used. In TCRdb, the multiplex PCR reads were re-called with MiXCR into one record per CDR3 protein. The data show approximately 400,000 distinct CDR3 sequences, about 14% seen once. This clonotype was recorded many times. Its target is unknown. V lost 3 bases and J lost 6, with 8 bases in between. The CDR3 covers 12 residues. Germline V gene sequence: CDR1 MNHEY, CDR2 SMNVEV (reference sequence). The hyperthyroidism was newly diagnosed and had lasted under 2 months; the patients were aged 18 to 65.

The chain joins TRBV27 to TRBJ1-1; D possibly corresponds to TRBD1 (5 bases). The sequence came from a man aged 25 to 45 with Graves' hyperthyroidism that later progressed to Graves' ophthalmopathy. The sample comprised blood. CDR3 in DNA: TGTGCCAGCAGTTTCGGGGGGGCTGAAGCTTTCTTT. Translating gives CASSFGGAEAFF.